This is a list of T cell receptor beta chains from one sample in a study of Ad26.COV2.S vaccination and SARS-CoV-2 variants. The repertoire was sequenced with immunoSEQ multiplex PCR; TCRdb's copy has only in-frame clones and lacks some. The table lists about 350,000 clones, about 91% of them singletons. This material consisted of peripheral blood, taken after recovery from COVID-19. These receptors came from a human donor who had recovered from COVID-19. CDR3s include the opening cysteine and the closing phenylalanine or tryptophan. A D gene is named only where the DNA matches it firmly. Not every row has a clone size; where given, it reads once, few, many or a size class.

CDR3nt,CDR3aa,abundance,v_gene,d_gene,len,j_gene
TGTGCCAGCAGCGCCCGGGACTCACCACCCCGGTTCTTC,CASSARDSPPRFF,-,TRBV9,-,13,TRBJ2-1
TGTGCCAGCACCCAAAGGGGAGGGGGAGGGTCCGGGGAGCTGTTTTTT,CASTQRGGGGSGELFF,-,TRBV3-1/TRBV3-2,-,16,TRBJ2-2
TGTGCCACAAGGACAGGGGCGGGGAACACTGAAGCTTTCTTT,CATRTGAGNTEAFF,-,TRBV6-5,TRBD1,14,TRBJ1-1
TGTGCCAGCAGCTTAGGGCGACAGGGGTACACCATATATTTT,CASSLGRQGYTIYF,few,TRBV7-8,TRBD1,14,TRBJ1-3
TGTGCCAGCAGCTTAGTGATCCGGGACTCCGGGACCTACGAGCAGTACTTC,CASSLVIRDSGTYEQYF,-,TRBV7-8,-,17,TRBJ2-7
TGTGCCAGCAGTTCCGCTCTATACAATGAGCAGTTCTTC,CASSSALYNEQFF,-,TRBV25-1,-,13,TRBJ2-1
TGTGCCAGCAGTTACTTAGGGCAAGGGTCCTACAATGAGCAGTTCTTC,CASSYLGQGSYNEQFF,-,TRBV6-6,-,16,TRBJ2-1
TGTGCCAGCAGCTCCACTTCGGCTAGCTCCTACGAGCAGTACTTC,CASSSTSASSYEQYF,-,TRBV5-4,-,15,TRBJ2-7
TGTGCCAGCAGTGGACGAGTCTACCGCTCTGGGGCCAACGTCCTGACTTTC,CASSGRVYRSGANVLTF,-,TRBV6-1,-,17,TRBJ2-6
TGTGCCAGCAGCCAAGAAACGGGGGACAGGGCCTACGAGCAGTACTTC,CASSQETGDRAYEQYF,-,TRBV3-1/TRBV3-2,TRBD1,16,TRBJ2-7
TGTGCCAGCAGCCAAGGGGGGGGACGTAACTTTAATTCACCCCTCCACTTT,CASSQGGGRNFNSPLHF,few,TRBV3-1/TRBV3-2,-,17,TRBJ1-6
TGTGCCAGCAGCCTCCCACGGGACAGGGAACGTGGGGCCAACGTCCTGACTTTC,CASSLPRDRERGANVLTF,-,TRBV7-9,TRBD1,18,TRBJ2-6
TGTGCCAGCAGTGTATATGTAGAATGGCACTCACCGTGGGCCGGGGAGCTGTTTTTT,CASSVYVEWHSPWAGELFF,-,TRBV2,-,19,TRBJ2-2
TGTGCCAGCAGCCCCGAGGGTACAGCCAAAAACATTCAGTACTTC,CASSPEGTAKNIQYF,-,TRBV7-2,-,15,TRBJ2-4
TGCGCCAGCAGCTTGCAAGATTTCCAAGAGACCCAGTACTTC,CASSLQDFQETQYF,-,TRBV5-1,-,14,TRBJ2-5
TGTGCCAGCAGTTTTACCTGGAACACTGAAGCTTTCTTT,CASSFTWNTEAFF,-,TRBV27,-,13,TRBJ1-1
TGTGCCAGCAGCTTAGGGGGTGCCACTGAAGCTTTCTTT,CASSLGGATEAFF,-,TRBV11-2,-,13,TRBJ1-1
TGTGCCAGCAGCCCGGACCTAACCTATGGCTACACCTTC,CASSPDLTYGYTF,-,TRBV14,-,13,TRBJ1-2
TGCAGTGCTAGTGGAACTGGTGGGGGCTCCTACAATGAGCAGTTCTTC,CSASGTGGGSYNEQFF,-,TRBV20-1,-,16,TRBJ2-1
TGCGCCAGCAGCCAACCCTGGCGGGGGGGGGACACTGAAGCTTTCTTT,CASSQPWRGGDTEAFF,-,TRBV4-1,-,16,TRBJ1-1